This T cell receptor beta chain originates from a study of T cells expressing NK-cell markers (TCRdb year 2020). Study-level background: Fewer than ten donors provided sorted CD3+CD56+NKG2C+, CD3+CD56+NKG2C- and CD3+CD56-NKG2C+ T-cell subsets, whose TCR beta-chain repertoires were profiled. The study sequenced eight donors, all healthy volunteers chosen at random: three men and five women. Of the eight sequenced donors, seven were found to be HCMV-seropositive and one was found to be HCMV-seronegative. The libraries were sequenced on Illumina HiSeq 2000/2500, MiSeq or NextSeq, producing 2 x 150 bp reads.

Study-wide findings and limitations: In a handful of donors, the dominant CD3+CD56+NKG2C+ clonotypes were among the top 10 CD8+ clonotypes and accounted for about 1.0-7.5% of CD8+ T cells. Those dominant clonotypes were again the most abundant among CD3+CD56-NKG2C+ cells in a few donors, at roughly 28.3-65%. Whether the expanded NKG2C-expressing T cell clones were specific for HCMV antigens remained unclear.

These reads were obtained on an Illumina HiSeq 2000. 5'RACE template switching, by which a universal primer site and unique molecular identifiers were added, was used to make TCR beta cDNA libraries. Priming for cDNA synthesis came from the TCR beta constant segment, and two successive PCR amplification steps followed. The paper's data handling went like this. MIGEC handled demultiplexing of the reads and grouping by UMI, while MiTCR was used to assemble and quantify clonotypes. To remove erroneous sequences, TCR cDNA sequences were retained only when supported by two or more reads. Downstream repertoire analysis used the tcR package, and clonotypes were matched across fractions by CDR3 nucleotide sequence plus V segment. Antigen specificity was annotated against VDJdb with VDJmatch, allowing one amino acid substitution in CDR3. TCRdb reprocessed the reads, so every CDR3 protein sequence counts as one entry and DNA is not shown. V and J calls and clone size were set by TCRdb, not the authors. The record for this sample contains some 410,000 distinct CDR3 sequences. The leading ten clones occupy less than 7.5% of the sample.

HCMV serostatus was determined by detecting HCMV-specific IgG in serum with a commercial ELISA kit. Peripheral blood mononuclear cells were isolated from blood by Ficoll density gradient centrifugation. A note on this clonotype: This clone's antigen is unknown.

Sequences were obtained from blood T cells: a sorted CD56 or NKG2C T cell subset, CD4+ or CD8+ T cells, or bulk PBMC T cells (not recorded which). This TCR was sampled from a woman between 18 and 70 years old in good health.

The CDR3 here reads CASTQRDNGYTF. The receptor chain draws on TRBV12-3 or TRBV12-4 and TRBJ1-2; the TCRdb D gene call, TRBD1, has no DNA to confirm it. From cysteine to phenylalanine, the CDR3 is 12 amino acids long. The protein alone is recorded here.